The entry that follows covers one T cell receptor beta chain sequence. Its cognate antigen is unknown. These data are taken from a study of CXCR3-negative and CXCR3-positive naive CD8 T cells. General study findings and limits: Naive subsets did not differ in surface CD5, and the authors estimated TCR strength using properties of the TRB CDR3.

In preparing the TRB cDNA libraries, 5' RACE with UMI labels was used. TCRdb reanalyzed the 5' RACE reads and collapses them to one entry per CDR3 protein, without DNA. This sample contains under 50,000 distinct CDR3 sequences. This CDR3 region has 18 residues. CDR1 and CDR2 (germline): LGHDT, YNNKEL (reference sequence). The receptor was isolated from a human donor in good health. Some clones in this sample may be carry-over from other donors' samples. The chain has TRBV3-1 and TRBJ2-6; TCRdb lists TRBD2, though no DNA is available to test this call. Sequencing was done on a sample of naive CXCR3- CD8+ T cells from blood. Indicated subset: CD45RO-CCR7+CD27+CD95- naive CD8+ T cells lacking CXCR3 (TNR3-). The CDR3 reads CASSPPGPYVSGANVLTF.